The 5 T cell receptor beta chains presented below share a single source sample, sequenced in a study of blood T cell repertoires in COVID-19. The assay was immunoSEQ multiplex PCR, and TCRdb's table has in-frame clones only and misses some. The data hold approximately 220,000 clones, with 65% to 90% observed a single time. Specimen: PBMCs or T cells enriched from blood (not recorded which). The receptors stem from a woman aged 30 to 39 who had been exposed to COVID-19.

V and J are TRBV12-3 or TRBV12-4 and TRBJ1-1; TRBD1 is a possible D gene (5 bases). V was pared by 4 bases and J by 6 bases, with 9 bases between. The CDR3 length is 12 residues. CDR3 region: CASSSRGSEAFF. Here the CDR3 DNA reads TGTGCCAGCAGTTCTAGGGGATCTGAAGCTTTCTTT.

CDR3 region: CASSSTGTRETQYF. DNA for the CDR3: TGTGCCAGCAGTTCCACCGGGACTAGAGAGACCCAGTACTTC. The chain combines TRBV6-5 with TRBJ2-5; TRBD2 matches at 8 bases. With V trimmed by 4 bases and J by 4 bases, 5 bases remained unmatched. Germline V CDR1 and CDR2: MNHEY, SVGAGI. The CDR3 runs to 14 residues.

The chain joins TRBV25-1 to TRBJ1-4, with 8 bases matching TRBD1. This CDR3 comprises 12 residues. With 10 bases clipped from V and 7 bases from J, the junction kept 5 bases outside the gene matches. Germline values: CDR1 MGHDK, CDR2 SYGVNS. The CDR3 DNA sequence: TGTGCCATACAGGGGGAACGTGAAAAACTGTTTTTT. This sequence encodes CAIQGEREKLFF.

The chain is built from TRBV27 and TRBJ1-2, with 7 bases identical to TRBD1. Germline CDR1 reads MNHEY; CDR2 reads SMNVEV (reference sequence). This CDR3 region has 14 residues. The J segment lost 4 bases and the V segment lost 6 bases, leaving 8 bases of the junction unmatched. CDR3 nucleotides: TGTGCCAGCAGGCGAGGGGGCTACGCCTATGGCTACACCTTC. It encodes CASRRGGYAYGYTF.

The table lists this clone with a count of one. V usage is TRBV30 and J usage is TRBJ1-2, with D tentatively TRBD1 (5 bases). V lost 0 bases and J lost 6, with 14 bases in between. The CDR3 is 14 residues long. Germline-derived CDR1 and CDR2 are GTSNPN and SVGIG (reference sequence). As DNA, the CDR3 is TGTGCCTGGAGTGTTTTCCAGGGCTGGGATGGCTACACCTTC. As protein: CAWSVFQGWDGYTF.